The 3 T cell receptor beta chains presented below share a single source sample, sequenced in a study of shared clonotypes between healthy human individuals. Assay: immunoSEQ multiplex PCR; the TCRdb copy retains only in-frame clones and omits some. The sample gives about 2.3 million clones, about 90% of which show up once; approximately 0.39% is in the top ten. The sequenced sample consisted of naive CD4+ T cells from PBMCs. Specified subset: CD45RA+ positively selected. These receptors were taken from a man aged 18-30 years in good health. Some clones in this sample may be carry-over from other donors' samples.

The chain employs TRBV7-2 and TRBJ2-1; tentative D call: TRBD1 (6 bases). The V gene lost 5 bases and the J gene lost 2 bases, with 13 bases spanning the gap. The CDR3 extends over 15 amino acids. Germline V gene lookup returns CDR1 SGHTA and CDR2 FQGNSA. CDR3 in amino acids: CASSPGQTTYNEQFF. Here the CDR3 DNA reads TGTGCCAGCAGCCCAGGACAGACAACCTACAATGAGCAGTTCTTC.

V and J are TRBV29-1 and TRBJ1-4, with 7 nucleotides matching TRBD1. Germline CDR1 reads SQVTM; CDR2 reads ANQGSEA. V shed 7 bases, J shed 6 bases, and the junction held 5 bases outside the gene matches. The CDR3 runs 12 residues. CDR3 residues: CSAGTDYEKLFF. In DNA, the CDR3 is TGCAGCGCTGGGACAGATTATGAAAAACTGTTTTTT.

This chain links TRBV28 with TRBJ2-6; D gene unclear. The CDR3 length is 15 residues. Deletions cut 8 bases from V and 1 base from J, with 12 bases between. Germline CDR1 reads MDHEN; CDR2 reads SYDVKM. In DNA form, the CDR3 reads TGTGCCAGCGCGTCGAGCAGGTCTGGGGCCAACGTCCTGACTTTC. Translation gives CASASSRSGANVLTF.